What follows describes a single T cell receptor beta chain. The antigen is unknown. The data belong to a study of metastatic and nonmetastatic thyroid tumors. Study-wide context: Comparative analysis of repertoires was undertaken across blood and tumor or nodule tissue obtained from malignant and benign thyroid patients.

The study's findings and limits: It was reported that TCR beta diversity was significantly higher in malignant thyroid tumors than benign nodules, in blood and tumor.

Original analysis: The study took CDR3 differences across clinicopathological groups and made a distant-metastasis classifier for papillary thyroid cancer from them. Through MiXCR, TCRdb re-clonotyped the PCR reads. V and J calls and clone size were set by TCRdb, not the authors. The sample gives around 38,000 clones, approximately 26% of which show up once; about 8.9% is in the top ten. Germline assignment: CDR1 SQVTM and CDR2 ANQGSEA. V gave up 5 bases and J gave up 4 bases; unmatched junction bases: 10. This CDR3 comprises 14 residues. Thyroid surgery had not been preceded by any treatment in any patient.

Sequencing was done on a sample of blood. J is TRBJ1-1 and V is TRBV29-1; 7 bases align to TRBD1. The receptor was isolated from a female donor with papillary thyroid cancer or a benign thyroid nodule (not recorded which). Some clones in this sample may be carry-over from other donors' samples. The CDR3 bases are TGCAGCGTTCAACCCAGACAGGGCGGCACTGAAGCTTTCTTT. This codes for CSVQPRQGGTEAFF.